A selection of T cell receptor beta chains follows, all from one sample in a study of CD8+ T cells in alopecia areata. Repertoires were generated with immunoSEQ multiplex PCR, while TCRdb's copy carries only in-frame clones and drops some. Here the sample spans under 95,000 clones, just over 70% being singletons. The sequences come from CD8+ T cells sorted from blood, collected at approximately week 44, from a patient treated with tofacitinib. The receptors derive from a human donor with alopecia areata. Each CDR3 is given with its conserved first and last residue. Each record gives: D gene, V gene, J gene, CDR3 protein. D genes are given only for firm matches.

>TRBD1|TRBV29-1|TRBJ2-3
CSVPVSGQGPDAQYF
>NA|TRBV4-3|TRBJ1-1
CASSRYFGIEAFF
>TRBD1|TRBV6-5|TRBJ2-5
CASSDRGGETQYF
>NA|TRBV2|TRBJ2-5
CASRGSLETQYF
>NA|TRBV11-2|TRBJ2-6
CASSLERGGSSGANVLTF
>NA|TRBV29-1|TRBJ1-1
CSAHPTGLNTEAFF
>TRBD1|TRBV7-2|TRBJ2-6
CASSSGTGGSGANVLTF
>NA|TRBV4-3|TRBJ2-3
CASSQDPRGTDTQYF
>NA|TRBV5-6|TRBJ2-7
CASSLGAANYEQYF
>NA|TRBV19|TRBJ2-2
CASSNQGDTGELFF
>NA|TRBV9|TRBJ1-1
CASSVALGAVTEAFF
>TRBD2|TRBV7-8|TRBJ2-1
CASSLGSSGGNEQFF
>NA|TRBV6-5|TRBJ1-5
CASSWGGNQPQHF
>NA|TRBV27|TRBJ2-7
CASSLGRSSYEQYF
>TRBD1|TRBV19|TRBJ2-7
CASSVGQGGYEQYF
>TRBD2|TRBV27|TRBJ2-1
CASSLSILLAGEGNEQFF
>NA|TRBV29-1|TRBJ1-2
CSVPGVGQSVYGYTF
>NA|TRBV19|TRBJ2-1
CASSWFDRNEQFF
>TRBD2|TRBV19|TRBJ2-2
CASTRGALVTGELFF
>NA|TRBV29-1|TRBJ2-1
CSVEDLVDREQFF
>TRBD1|TRBV4-3|TRBJ2-2
CASSQDPIGQGFGELFF
>NA|TRBV10-1|TRBJ1-1
CASSESLAGKNTEAFF
>TRBD1|TRBV9|TRBJ2-7
CASSVGQGSPYEQYF
>NA|TRBV29-1|TRBJ1-3
CSVNLGNTIYF
>NA|TRBV19|TRBJ1-1
CASSVDLESNTEAFF
>TRBD1|TRBV4-3|TRBJ2-7
CASSQESDRVTSQYF
>NA|TRBV5-4|TRBJ1-2
CASSLGDYGYTF
>NA|TRBV7-9|TRBJ2-3
CASSPGTLDTQYF
>NA|TRBV2|TRBJ2-7
CATNSGMATYEQYF
>TRBD2|TRBV5-1|TRBJ2-1
CASSLDSGTTQFF
>NA|TRBV6-5|TRBJ2-5
CASSPLGVSEETQYF
>NA|TRBV23-1|TRBJ2-1
CASSQQAFYNEQFF
>TRBD2|TRBV7-2|TRBJ2-3
CASSLGTSFTDTQYF
>NA|TRBV29-1|TRBJ1-2
CSVADSTYGYTF
>NA|TRBV15|TRBJ1-2
CATRAEGEYGYTF
>NA|TRBV5-6|TRBJ1-1
CASSLGGVATEAFF
>NA|TRBV25-1|TRBJ1-2
CAKQRAFRQAANYGYTF
>NA|TRBV29-1|TRBJ1-2
CSVESGLGGYTF
>NA|TRBV11-2|TRBJ2-2
CASSLGVGRTNTGELFF
>TRBD2|TRBV25-1|TRBJ2-2
CASSEGGGEHGELFF
>NA|TRBV29-1|TRBJ2-7
CSVETNLSTEQYF
>NA|TRBV11-2|TRBJ2-3
CASSLNSDTQYF
>TRBD2|TRBV7-9|TRBJ2-1
CASSIFRGGHLNEQFF
>TRBD1|TRBV19|TRBJ1-5
CASSIRDSLQPQHF
>NA|TRBV27|TRBJ2-5
CASSPRQRDIETQYF
>NA|TRBV30|TRBJ1-5
CAWSLGDTYQPQHF
>NA|TRBV9|TRBJ2-7
CASSVGLGVYEQYF
>TRBD2|TRBV29-1|TRBJ2-7
CSALGTSGEQYF
>NA|TRBV7-8|TRBJ1-5
CASSLARNQPQHF
>NA|TRBV2|TRBJ1-6
CASSVDRNNSPLHF
>NA|TRBV11-2|TRBJ1-1
CASSPGKEAFF
>NA|TRBV11-2|TRBJ2-1
CASSLANLGISYNEQFF
>TRBD1|TRBV4-2|TRBJ1-1
CASSPTGIQDTEAFF
>NA|TRBV10-2|TRBJ2-7
CASSEMFRDTTYEQYF
>NA|TRBV7-9|TRBJ2-3
CASSATVRLGRTDTQYF
>NA|TRBV19|TRBJ1-1
CASSQGGTEAFF
>NA|TRBV5-1|TRBJ1-1
CASSYRTTGNTEAFF
>NA|TRBV27|TRBJ1-5
CASSLSGNQPQHF
>NA|TRBV7-9|TRBJ2-4
CASSPEVNLAKNIQYF